This TCR beta chain was captured by sequencing in a study of OX40 agonist ivuxolimab in advanced cancers. Regarding the study in general: The costimulatory receptor OX40 (CD134) was targeted by ivuxolimab, a fully human IgG2 agonistic monoclonal antibody. Intravenous ivuxolimab was administered to patients every 2 weeks at six dose levels: 0.01, 0.1, 0.3, 1.5, 3 and 10 mg/kg. Among the approximately 54 dose-escalation patients, some 19 had hepatocellular carcinoma, approximately 15 melanoma, 9 renal cell carcinoma and 9 head and neck cancer. In the dose-escalation cohort, nearly 85% of patients were male, and the mean age was approximately 60 years with a range of roughly 20 to 85. Patients were allowed to have had prior anti-PD-1, anti-PD-L1 or anti-CTLA-4 therapy, and around two fifths of the dose-escalation patients had been treated with checkpoint inhibitors. Partial responses occurred in three dose-escalation patients, of whom one had hepatocellular carcinoma and two had cutaneous melanoma. The purpose of peripheral TCRbeta sequencing was to test whether ivuxolimab changed TCR sequence diversity and led to clonal T-cell expansion. The paper describes the monotherapy dose-escalation part (N ≈ 49 patients) of the phase I trial of ivuxolimab. Paper-wide results and their limitations: Low levels of normalized T-cell clonal expansion were also shown by some nonresponding patients. Which antigens the clonally expanded peripheral T cells were specific for was not determined. At doses of 0.1 to 3.0 mg/kg, clonal expansion of both CD4+ and CD8+ blood T cells was observed from baseline to week 6. On average, CD8+ T cells showed more expanded clones than CD4+ T cells after ivuxolimab. In the 0.1-3.0 mg/kg groups, partial responders were among the patients with the lowest normalized peripheral clonal expansion, particularly in CD8+ T cells.

Worth noting for this clone: What this receptor recognizes is not known. No per-base quality is available; no much larger clone lies one base away.

From its cysteine to its phenylalanine, the CDR3 spans 10 amino acids. The DNA shown is the 30-base CDR3, in frame from base 1. For CDR1 and CDR2, the germline V gene (reference sequence) lists DFQATT and SNEGSKA. V is cut by 5 bases and J by 11 bases, and the space between the germline ends is 12 bases. For sequencing of the TCRbeta CDR3 region, genomic DNA was extracted from the sorted cells. The immunoSEQ Assay was used to sequence the TCRbeta CDR3 regions. TCRdb provides this immuneACCESS table in a form limited to in-frame rearrangements. Some clones are lacking; in checked studies, under half of them reflect an unresolved V gene, and why the rest are absent is not known. Counted in this sample were fewer than 85,000 clones; more than 75% of them appeared once. Together, the top ten hold around 0.39% of the sample. Patients with autoimmune disease history or receiving systemic immunosuppression were excluded from the trial. Peripheral blood for TCR sequencing was drawn from every dose cohort at baseline, at cycle 4 day 1 and at cycle 7 day 1. The samples were drawn from a first-in-human, open-label, multicenter phase I dose-escalation trial of ivuxolimab. The trial enrolled adults with locally advanced or metastatic head and neck squamous cell, hepatocellular, melanoma or renal cell carcinoma. Before TCR sequencing, CD4+ T cells and CD8+ T cells were sorted from peripheral blood as separate populations.

This TCR came from an adult with an advanced solid tumor such as melanoma, head and neck, liver or kidney cancer. The rearranged chain carries TRBV20-1 and TRBJ1-1; no D gene is confidently identified. Here the sequenced sample was CD4+ or CD8+ T cells sorted from blood, taken in a trial of the OX40 agonist ivuxolimab. CDR3 sequence: CSAAEEYAFF. The DNA sequence is given as TGCAGTGCTGCAGAAGAGTACGCTTTCTTT.